These 25 T cell receptor beta chains originate from one sample sequenced in a study of blood T cell repertoires in COVID-19. The assay was immunoSEQ multiplex PCR, and TCRdb's table has in-frame clones only and misses some. The sample consists of around 30,000 clones, almost 85% of them appearing once. Sequenced: peripheral blood. These receptors came from a man between 60 and 75 years old with active COVID-19.

The genes are TRBV5-5 and TRBJ1-2; 7 bases are a match to TRBD1. In germline, CDR1 is SGHKS, CDR2 YYEKEE (reference sequence). This CDR3 is built from 15 residues. With V trimmed by 0 bases and J by 5 bases, 7 bases remained unmatched. CDR3 in DNA: TGTGCCAGCAGCTTGGTGCCAGGGGGTACGTATGGCTACACCTTC. Translating it yields CASSLVPGGTYGYTF.

The chain links TRBV20-1 to TRBJ2-1; no definite D call. V lost 3 bases, J lost 10 bases, and 4 bases lay in between. Germline V gene lookup returns CDR1 DFQATT and CDR2 SNEGSKA (reference sequence). The CDR3 has 9 amino acids. CDR3 nucleotides: TGCAGTGCTAGCGGGGAGCAGTTCTTC. Protein product: CSASGEQFF.

J is TRBJ2-7 and V is TRBV7-2; 8 bases match TRBD1. With 3 bases clipped from V and 3 bases from J, the junction kept 1 base outside the gene matches. Germline V gene data show CDR1 as SGHTA and CDR2 as FQGNSA. The CDR3 length is 13 residues. CDR3 nucleotide sequence: TGTGCCAGCAGCTTGGGACAGGTCTACGAGCAGTACTTC. Its translation is CASSLGQVYEQYF.

In this sample, this clone turned up a few times. The chain combines TRBV6-5 with TRBJ1-5, with D perhaps TRBD1 (5 bases). V lost 2 bases, J lost 2 bases, and 10 bases lay in between. CDR3 length equals 15 residues. Germline CDR1 reads MNHEY; CDR2 reads SVGAGI. CDR3 residues: CASSYDRWGNQPQHF. Here the CDR3 DNA reads TGTGCCAGCAGTTACGACAGATGGGGCAATCAGCCCCAGCATTTT.

The chain carries TRBV21-1 and TRBJ2-7; no DNA check was done on the table's D call, TRBD2. TRBV21-1 is flagged as a pseudogene. This CDR3 region has 13 residues. This CDR3 is CASSAQLAGGKYV. The CDR3 DNA sequence: TGTGCCAGCAGCGCCCAGCTAGCGGGAGGTAAGTACGTC.

V usage is TRBV10-2 and J usage is TRBJ1-4; D ambiguous. V was clipped by 6 bases and J by 6 bases, with 14 bases between them. CDR3 length: 14 residues. Germline CDR1 and CDR2: WSHSY and SAAADI. The CDR3 region is CASRKVSGDEKLFF. CDR3 in DNA: TGCGCCAGCAGAAAGGTCTCGGGAGATGAAAAACTGTTTTTT.

The chain carries TRBV7-9 and TRBJ2-3; no firm D call. The V and J ends lost 8 bases and 4 bases respectively, with 7 bases between them. This CDR3 contains 11 residues. Germline-derived CDR1 and CDR2 are SEHNR and FQNEAQ (reference sequence). The CDR3 DNA is TGTGCCAGCGGTCAGGCAGATACGCAGTATTTT. Amino acid sequence: CASGQADTQYF.

The genes are TRBV11-3 and TRBJ2-5; 10 bases fit TRBD2. V trimming: 5 bases; J trimming: 5 bases; junction bases outside the gene matches: 11. The CDR3 has 16 residues. The germline gives CDR1 SGHNT, CDR2 YENEEA. This CDR3 is CASSHSSGSDRETQYF. Here the CDR3 DNA reads TGTGCCAGCAGCCACTCTAGCGGGAGTGATCGCGAGACCCAGTACTTC.

This chain connects TRBV2 to TRBJ1-5, with TRBD1 identical over 10 bases. Germline V gives CDR1 SNHLY, CDR2 FYNNEI. This CDR3 is built from 14 residues. The junction had 2 bases not matched to a gene; V was cut back by 4 bases and J by 5 bases. DNA for the CDR3: TGTGCCAGCAGTGTTGGGACAGGGGATCAGCCCCAGCATTTT. Its translation is CASSVGTGDQPQHF.

V gene TRBV28 combines with J gene TRBJ2-1; 12 bases are a match to TRBD2. Germline trimming cut 3 bases from V and 7 bases from J; bases unmatched to any gene: 13. The CDR3 extends over 18 amino acids. Germline V gene sequence: CDR1 MDHEN, CDR2 SYDVKM. CDR3 DNA: TGTGCCAGCAGTTTTGGGCTAGCGGGAGGGCGAAGGGGAAATGAGCAGTTCTTC. Protein sequence: CASSFGLAGGRRGNEQFF. The entire variable domain, with the rest obtained from reference TRBV28 and TRBJ2-1, is as follows: DVKVTQSSRYLVKRTGEKVFLECVQDMDHENMFWYRQDPGLGLRLIYFSYDVKMKEKGDIPEGYSVSREKKERFSLILESASTNQTSMYLCASSFGLAGGRRGNEQFFGPGTRLTVL.

This chain uses TRBV13 with TRBJ2-3; D is possibly TRBD1 (6 bases). The CDR3 contains 15 residues. The germline CDR1 and CDR2 sequences are PRHDT and FYEKMQ (reference sequence). V shed 2 bases and J shed 0 bases, with 9 bases lying between them. The CDR3 nucleotides read TGTGCCAGCAGCTTAAGGGGGTTAAGCACAGATACGCAGTATTTT. It codes for CASSLRGLSTDTQYF. Full variable domain (missing parts from reference TRBV13 and TRBJ2-3): AAGVIQSPRHLIKEKRETATLKCYPIPRHDTVYWYQQGPGQDPQFLISFYEKMQSDKGSIPDRFSAQQFSDYHSELNMSSLELGDSALYFCASSLRGLSTDTQYFGPGTRLTVL.

J is TRBJ2-7 and V is TRBV4-2; 10 positions agree with TRBD2. Germline assignment: CDR1 LGHNA and CDR2 YNFKEQ. This CDR3 spans 15 amino acids. Losses at the gene ends were 4 bases for V and 3 bases for J; bases not matched to a gene: 6. CDR3 residues: CASSPRTSGRYEQYF. In DNA, the CDR3 is TGTGCCAGCAGCCCTCGGACTAGCGGACGCTACGAGCAGTACTTC.

This CDR3 is CASSYGLARTDTQYF. The DNA for the CDR3 is TGTGCCAGCAGTTACGGACTAGCGAGAACAGATACGCAGTATTTT. This sequence joins TRBV7-2 and TRBJ2-3; 9 bases fit TRBD2. The ends lost 6 bases at V and 3 bases at J; junction bases unmatched: 7. CDR3 size: 15 residues. The germline V gene has CDR1 SGHTA and CDR2 FQGNSA. Full variable domain (outside the CDR3, taken from reference TRBV7-2 and TRBJ2-3): GAGVSQSPSNKVTEKGKDVELRCDPISGHTALYWYRQSLGQGLEFLIYFQGNSAPDKSGLPSDRFSAERTGGSVSTLTIQRTQQEDSAVYLCASSYGLARTDTQYFGPGTRLTVL.

This chain joins TRBV19 and TRBJ1-6, with 7 bases identical to TRBD1. Losses at the gene ends were 5 bases for V and 6 bases for J; bases not matched to a gene: 4. Looked up from germline, CDR1 is LNHDA and CDR2 is SQIVND (reference sequence). The CDR3 is made up of 14 amino acids. CDR3: CASSYRDSNSPLHF. CDR3 DNA: TGTGCCAGTAGTTATCGGGACAGTAATTCACCCCTCCACTTT.

The V call is TRBV9, the J call TRBJ2-3; TRBD2 agrees at 8 bases. Trimming took 5 bases from V and 2 from J; bases not matched to a gene: 7. Germline-derived CDR1 and CDR2 are SGDLS and YYNGEE. The CDR3 consists of 15 residues. The CDR3 protein is CASSRAGDFTDTQYF. CDR3 DNA: TGTGCCAGCAGTAGAGCGGGGGACTTCACAGATACGCAGTATTTT.

The chain is built from TRBV6-5 and TRBJ2-3, with 7 bases matching TRBD1. CDR3 length: 14 residues. Germline assignment: CDR1 MNHEY and CDR2 SVGAGI. V shed 6 bases and J 2 bases; nucleotides not matched to a gene: 5. CDR3 nucleotides: TGTGCCAGCAGCAACGGACAGGTCACAGATACGCAGTATTTT. The encoded protein is CASSNGQVTDTQYF.

J is TRBJ2-7 and V is TRBV9; 9 positions agree with TRBD2. CDR3 length: 19 amino acids. Germline V gives CDR1 SGDLS, CDR2 YYNGEE. With 0 bases clipped from V and 5 bases from J, the junction kept 18 bases outside the gene matches. The DNA for the CDR3 is TGTGCCAGCAGCGTAGAGTGCGGCGGGAGGGCCTACTTGTTCGACGAGCAGTACGTC. Amino acid sequence: CASSVECGGRAYLFDEQYV.

This chain links TRBV28 with TRBJ2-2, with D perhaps TRBD1 (5 bases). This CDR3 contains 14 residues. Per germline, CDR1 MDHEN and CDR2 SYDVKM. Trimming took 4 bases from V and 4 from J, leaving 10 bases between them. CDR3: CASSWGLPTGELFF. CDR3 nucleotides: TGTGCCAGCAGTTGGGGCTTGCCCACCGGGGAGCTGTTTTTT.

V usage is TRBV29-1 and J usage is TRBJ2-3; TRBD2 matches 10 bases. The germline V gene has CDR1 SQVTM and CDR2 ANQGSEA. The CDR3 has 13 amino acids. Unmatched junction bases numbered 9, after V lost 7 bases and J lost 8 bases. CDR3 in amino acids: CSEGLAGAGTQYF. CDR3 sequence (DNA): TGCAGCGAGGGTCTAGCGGGGGCGGGTACGCAGTATTTT.

The chain carries TRBV6-2 or TRBV6-3 and TRBJ2-1, with 8 bases that match TRBD2. Trimming removed 6 bases from V and 7 bases from J; junction bases left unmatched: 8. Germline V gene data show CDR1 as MNHEY and CDR2 as SVGEGT. The CDR3 contains 14 residues. Here the CDR3 DNA reads TGTGCCAGCAGCCCAGCGGGAGATAGGAATGAGCAGTTCTTC. It is translated as CASSPAGDRNEQFF.

The chain has TRBV6-5 and TRBJ1-2, with TRBD1 matching over 7 bases. J gave up 1 base and V 6 bases, and 2 bases lay outside the gene matches. This CDR3 comprises 13 residues. Germline assignment: CDR1 MNHEY and CDR2 SVGAGI. The CDR3 bases are TGTGCCAGCAGCCGACAGGGTAACTATGGCTACACCTTC. This gives the protein CASSRQGNYGYTF.

The J gene is TRBJ2-1, the V gene TRBV7-9, with 8 bases identical to TRBD2. The CDR3 loop spans 13 amino acids. From germline, CDR1 is SEHNR and CDR2 FQNEAQ (reference sequence). Losses at the gene ends were 6 bases for V and 6 bases for J; bases not matched to a gene: 4. CDR3 loop: CASRGLDVNEQFF. CDR3 sequence (DNA): TGTGCCAGCAGGGGACTAGACGTCAATGAGCAGTTCTTC.

J is TRBJ2-5 and V is TRBV30, with D unclear. This CDR3 has 12 residues. Germline V gene data show CDR1 as GTSNPN and CDR2 as SVGIG (reference sequence). V was shortened by 0 bases and J by 5 bases, with 7 bases between the two germline ends. Written as DNA, the CDR3 is TGTGCCTGGAGTGTCCTAACGGAGACCCAGTACTTC. It yields the protein CAWSVLTETQYF.

This sequence joins TRBV5-1 and TRBJ1-6, with a weak D call TRBD1 (5 bases). Trimming left V 3 bases short and J 7 bases short, with 17 bases between. Germline assignment: CDR1 SGHRS and CDR2 YFSETQ. This CDR3 spans 16 amino acids. CDR3 coding DNA: TGCGCCAGCAGCTCCGGGAGGGGATCGGGGAATTCACCCCTCCACTTT. This encodes CASSSGRGSGNSPLHF.

This chain uses TRBV7-9 with TRBJ2-5, with D tentatively TRBD2 (6 bases). Germline CDR1 SEHNR, CDR2 FQNEAQ (reference sequence). V was trimmed by 1 base and J by 5 bases, leaving 14 bases between them. The CDR3 length is 15 residues. CDR3 protein: CASSLGLGGGETQYF. The CDR3 DNA follows: TGTGCCAGCAGCTTAGGTTTGGGAGGTGGTGAGACCCAGTACTTC.